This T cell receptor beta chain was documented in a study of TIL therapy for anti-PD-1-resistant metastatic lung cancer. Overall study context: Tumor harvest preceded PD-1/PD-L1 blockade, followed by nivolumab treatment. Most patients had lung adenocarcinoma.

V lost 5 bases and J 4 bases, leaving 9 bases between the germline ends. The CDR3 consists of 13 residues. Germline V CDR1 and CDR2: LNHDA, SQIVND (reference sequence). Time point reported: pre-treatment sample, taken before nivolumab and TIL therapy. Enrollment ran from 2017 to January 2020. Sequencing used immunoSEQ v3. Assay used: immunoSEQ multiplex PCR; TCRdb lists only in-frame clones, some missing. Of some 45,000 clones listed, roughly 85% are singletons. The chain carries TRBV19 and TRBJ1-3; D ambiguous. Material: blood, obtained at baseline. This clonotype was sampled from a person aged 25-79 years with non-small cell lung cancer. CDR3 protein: CASSAGVGNTIYF. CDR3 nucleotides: TGTGCCAGTAGTGCCGGGGTCGGAAACACCATATATTTT.